The rows below give T cell receptor beta chains drawn from one sample of a study of T cells in Graves' hyperthyroidism and ophthalmopathy. TCRdb analysed the multiplex PCR reads with MiXCR anew, one entry per CDR3 protein. The sample lists 500,000 to 650,000 distinct CDR3 sequences, 20% seen once, with about half in the top ten. Material for sequencing was blood. These receptors were taken from a man aged 40-49 years with Graves' ophthalmopathy. Both conserved end residues are part of each CDR3. The D gene is left open where the match is weak.

J gene,V gene,D gene,CDR3 protein
TRBJ1-2,TRBV20-1,NA,CSAPTVSGGYTF
TRBJ1-1,TRBV12-3/TRBV12-4,NA,CASILRRAPNTEAFF
TRBJ1-4,TRBV7-8,NA,CASSLRREAVKLFF
TRBJ2-1,TRBV20-1,TRBD2,CSAPRTSGNNEQFF
TRBJ2-1,TRBV11-3,NA,CASSLLGGGGGDNEQFF
TRBJ2-3,TRBV2,TRBD2,CASSERASGGPRGDTQYF
TRBJ2-7,TRBV6-2/TRBV6-3,NA,CASSYPGKLSEQYF
TRBJ1-4,TRBV7-9,NA,CASSPTSDFREKLFF
TRBJ1-1,TRBV30,NA,CAWSIGSNTEAFF
TRBJ1-5,TRBV25-1,TRBD1,CASSARDRAQPRHF
TRBJ2-1,TRBV11-3,NA,CASSLSPGHNEQFF
TRBJ2-7,TRBV19,NA,CASSITGSSAYEQYF
TRBJ2-7,TRBV4-2,NA,CASSQDLYSSYEQYF
TRBJ2-3,TRBV19,TRBD2,CASSSILAGGSDTQYF